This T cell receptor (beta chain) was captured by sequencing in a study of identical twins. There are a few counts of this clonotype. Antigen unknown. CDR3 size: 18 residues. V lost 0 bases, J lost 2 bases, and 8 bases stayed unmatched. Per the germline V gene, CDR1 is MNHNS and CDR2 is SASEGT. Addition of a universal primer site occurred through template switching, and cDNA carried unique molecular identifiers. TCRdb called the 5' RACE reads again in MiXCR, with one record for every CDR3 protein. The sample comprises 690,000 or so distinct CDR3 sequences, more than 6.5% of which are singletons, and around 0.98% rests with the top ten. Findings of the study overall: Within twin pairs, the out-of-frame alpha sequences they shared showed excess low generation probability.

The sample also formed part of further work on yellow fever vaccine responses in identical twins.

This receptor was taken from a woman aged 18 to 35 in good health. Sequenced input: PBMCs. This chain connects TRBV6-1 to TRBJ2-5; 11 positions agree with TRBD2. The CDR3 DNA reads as TGTGCCAGCAGTGAAGCTATAGGACTAGCGGGCCGGCAAGAGACCCAGTACTTC. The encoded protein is CASSEAIGLAGRQETQYF.